The rows below give T cell receptor beta chains drawn from one sample of a study of T cell responses to AZD1222 COVID-19 vaccine. Libraries were prepared by immunoSEQ multiplex PCR; TCRdb keeps only in-frame clonotypes and omits some of them. The sample carries tens of thousands of clones, about nine tenths recorded once. Material: peripheral blood, obtained on day 0 of AZD1222 vaccination. The receptors stem from an adult in good health. Each CDR3 is given with its conserved first and last residue. The D gene is left open where the match is weak. The size of a clone is reported for some rows only, either as once, few or many, or as a class for expanded clones.

j_gene: TRBJ2-7
v_gene: TRBV29-1
abundance: -
d_gene: TRBD1
CDR3aa: CSVGDRAVYEQYF
CDR3nt: TGCAGCGTGGGGGACAGGGCGGTGTACGAGCAGTACTTC

j_gene: TRBJ1-6
v_gene: TRBV19
abundance: once
d_gene: -
CDR3aa: CASRERAAWSPLHF
CDR3nt: TGTGCCAGCCGCGAGAGGGCCGCCTGGTCACCCCTCCACTTT

j_gene: TRBJ2-7
v_gene: TRBV19
abundance: -
d_gene: -
CDR3aa: CASSISRSGTYEQYF
CDR3nt: TGTGCCAGTAGTATTTCTCGGTCAGGGACCTACGAGCAGTACTTC

j_gene: TRBJ2-1
v_gene: TRBV27
abundance: few
d_gene: TRBD2
CDR3aa: CASRSLAGRNEQFF
CDR3nt: TGTGCCAGCAGATCGCTAGCGGGCCGCAATGAGCAGTTCTTC

j_gene: TRBJ2-7
v_gene: TRBV27
abundance: once
d_gene: -
CDR3aa: CASSHGDSYEQYF
CDR3nt: TGTGCCAGCAGTCACGGGGACTCCTACGAGCAGTACTTC

j_gene: TRBJ1-1
v_gene: TRBV30
abundance: -
d_gene: -
CDR3aa: CAWSRANRGLQAFF
CDR3nt: TGTGCCTGGAGTCGAGCTAACCGTGGGCTTCAAGCTTTCTTT

j_gene: TRBJ2-3
v_gene: TRBV7-2
abundance: -
d_gene: TRBD2
CDR3aa: CASSLKRETDTQYF
CDR3nt: TGTGCCAGCAGCCTCAAGCGGGAAACAGATACGCAGTATTTT

j_gene: TRBJ2-3
v_gene: TRBV6-6
abundance: -
d_gene: -
CDR3aa: CASSYSGSTDTQYF
CDR3nt: TGTGCCAGCAGTTACTCCGGGAGCACAGATACGCAGTATTTT

j_gene: TRBJ1-5
v_gene: TRBV7-8
abundance: once
d_gene: -
CDR3aa: CASSLAGAQPQHF
CDR3nt: TGTGCCAGCAGCTTAGCGGGGGCCCAGCCCCAGCATTTT

j_gene: TRBJ1-2
v_gene: TRBV28
abundance: -
d_gene: -
CDR3aa: CASSPGRRGYTF
CDR3nt: TGTGCCAGCAGTCCTGGAAGGCGGGGCTACACCTTC

j_gene: TRBJ1-3
v_gene: TRBV7-8
abundance: -
d_gene: -
CDR3aa: CASSSGGSGNTIYF
CDR3nt: TGTGCCAGCAGCTCTGGAGGTTCTGGAAACACCATATATTTT

j_gene: TRBJ2-7
v_gene: TRBV2
abundance: -
d_gene: TRBD2
CDR3aa: CASSASGSPEQYF
CDR3nt: TGTGCCAGCAGTGCTAGCGGGAGTCCCGAGCAGTACTTC

j_gene: TRBJ2-7
v_gene: TRBV4-3
abundance: -
d_gene: -
CDR3aa: CASSQDWGPAYEQYF
CDR3nt: TGCGCCAGCAGCCAAGACTGGGGGCCGGCCTACGAGCAGTACTTC

j_gene: TRBJ2-7
v_gene: TRBV15
abundance: -
d_gene: TRBD1
CDR3aa: CATSALGTGVYEQYF
CDR3nt: TGTGCCACCAGCGCGCTAGGGACAGGGGTATACGAGCAGTACTTC

j_gene: TRBJ2-1
v_gene: TRBV10-1
abundance: -
d_gene: -
CDR3aa: CASSDPISGYHEQFF
CDR3nt: TGCGCCAGCAGTGACCCAATCTCAGGGTACCATGAGCAGTTCTTC

j_gene: TRBJ2-5
v_gene: TRBV4-2
abundance: -
d_gene: -
CDR3aa: CASSQGVGEETQYF
CDR3nt: TGTGCCAGCAGCCAAGGGGTAGGGGAAGAGACCCAGTACTTC

j_gene: TRBJ2-1
v_gene: TRBV7-2
abundance: -
d_gene: TRBD2
CDR3aa: CASSLPIAGVNEQFF
CDR3nt: TGTGCCAGCAGCTTGCCAATAGCGGGAGTAAATGAGCAGTTCTTC

j_gene: TRBJ1-2
v_gene: TRBV20-1
abundance: once
d_gene: -
CDR3aa: CSASPGVDGYTF
CDR3nt: TGCAGTGCTAGTCCAGGGGTGGATGGCTACACCTTC

j_gene: TRBJ1-6
v_gene: TRBV24-1
abundance: -
d_gene: -
CDR3aa: CATSGAGFYNSPLHF
CDR3nt: TGTGCCACCAGTGGAGCTGGGTTCTATAATTCACCCCTCCACTTT

j_gene: TRBJ1-1
v_gene: TRBV4-1
abundance: -
d_gene: TRBD1
CDR3aa: CASSHDGQGVTEAFF
CDR3nt: TGCGCCAGCAGCCACGACGGACAGGGGGTCACTGAAGCTTTCTTT

j_gene: TRBJ1-1
v_gene: TRBV5-4
abundance: -
d_gene: TRBD1
CDR3aa: CASRVQGASLNTEAFF
CDR3nt: TGTGCCAGCAGGGTCCAGGGGGCGTCGTTGAACACTGAAGCTTTCTTT

j_gene: TRBJ2-5
v_gene: TRBV15
abundance: -
d_gene: -
CDR3aa: CATSRDYAETQYF
CDR3nt: TGTGCCACCAGCAGAGATTACGCGGAGACCCAGTACTTC

j_gene: TRBJ2-5
v_gene: TRBV3-1/TRBV3-2
abundance: -
d_gene: TRBD1
CDR3aa: CASSQALGTGAETQYF
CDR3nt: TGTGCCAGCAGCCAAGCTTTAGGGACAGGGGCAGAGACCCAGTACTTC

j_gene: TRBJ2-7
v_gene: TRBV5-1
abundance: -
d_gene: -
CDR3aa: CASSLGPGSSYEQYF
CDR3nt: TGCGCCAGCAGCTTGGGCCCGGGGAGCTCCTACGAGCAGTACTTC

j_gene: TRBJ2-1
v_gene: TRBV5-1
abundance: -
d_gene: TRBD2
CDR3aa: CASSYTSGRAGEQFF
CDR3nt: TGCGCCAGCAGCTACACTAGCGGGAGGGCCGGTGAGCAGTTCTTC

j_gene: TRBJ2-1
v_gene: TRBV18
abundance: -
d_gene: -
CDR3aa: CASSPPKGNEQFF
CDR3nt: TGTGCCAGCTCACCGCCGAAGGGGAATGAGCAGTTCTTC